The source of this TCR beta chain is a study of blood T cell repertoires in COVID-19. Study information: The analysed material was cDNA or gDNA that came from T cells, B-cell-depleted T cells, or PBMCs.

V was shortened by 0 bases and J by 7 bases, with 17 bases between the two germline ends. The CDR3 length is 16 residues. Germline lookup yields CDR1 SGDLS and CDR2 YYNGEE. In this sample, this clone turned up once. TCRdb's table, derived via immunoSEQ multiplex PCR, lists solely in-frame clones and lacks some. The data show about 120,000 clones, with about 85% seen just once and around 9.9% held by the top ten. The sample comprised peripheral blood. This receptor was obtained from a man of 80 years or more with acute or convalescent COVID-19. The gene calls are TRBV9 and TRBJ2-1; TRBD2 is a possible D gene (6 bases). The CDR3 DNA reads as TGTGCCAGCAGCGTAGGGTCGGGGCTTGGGGGGAATGAGCAGTTCTTC. This gives the protein CASSVGSGLGGNEQFF.